These 32 T cell receptor beta chains originate from one sample sequenced in a study of control samples from healthy donors and cancer patients. Sequencing used immunoSEQ multiplex PCR; TCRdb keeps in-frame clones, though not all of them. The sample has about 130,000 clones, 85% to 95% seen once. The material sequenced was PBMCs. The receptors come from a man between 45 and 60 years old with head and neck cancer.

The rearrangement links TRBV7-2 to TRBJ2-7, with 15 nucleotides matching TRBD2. V shed 3 bases and J 0 bases; nucleotides not matched to a gene: 6. From germline, CDR1 is SGHTA and CDR2 FQGNSA. The CDR3 sequence is 18 residues long. The CDR3 DNA is TGTGCCAGCAGCTTTCAGTCGGGACTAGCGGGGGGCTCCTACGAGCAGTACTTC. Its translation is CASSFQSGLAGGSYEQYF.

This chain joins TRBV3-1 (or the pseudogene TRBV3-2) and TRBJ1-1, with D unclear. The CDR3 has 15 residues. The ends were cut back, 1 base at V and 0 bases at J, with 9 bases in the middle. Germline loops: CDR1 LGHDT, CDR2 YNNKEL (reference sequence). In DNA form, the CDR3 reads TGTGCCAGCAGCCAAGTCGTCAGTTTGAACACTGAAGCTTTCTTT. This encodes CASSQVVSLNTEAFF.

The chain has TRBV6-2 or TRBV6-3 and TRBJ1-5; unclear D gene. V lost 2 bases and J 0 bases, leaving 14 bases between the germline ends. Per germline, CDR1 MNHEY and CDR2 SVGEGT. The CDR3 is 17 amino acids. DNA for the CDR3: TGTGCCAGCAGTTACGGGAAGCTAGGGTTTAGCAATCAGCCCCAGCATTTT. Translating gives CASSYGKLGFSNQPQHF.

CDR3 sequence (DNA): TGTGCCAGCAGCTCCCTAGCGGGGGGCTACGAGCAGTACTTC. This gives the protein CASSSLAGGYEQYF. The chain combines TRBV4-2 with TRBJ2-7; TRBD2 aligns across 11 bases. V lost 5 bases, J lost 3 bases, and 3 bases stayed unmatched. CDR1 and CDR2 from the germline V gene are LGHNA and YNFKEQ. This CDR3 is 14 amino acids long.

The rearrangement uses TRBV4-3 and TRBJ2-1; the D is unclear. The germline V gene encodes CDR1 LGHNA and CDR2 YSLEER. The V end was cut by 0 bases, the J end by 7 bases, with 7 bases between. The CDR3 totals 13 residues. Here the CDR3 reads CASSQERTNEQFF. The CDR3 region has the DNA TGCGCCAGCAGCCAAGAGCGCACGAATGAGCAGTTCTTC.

V usage is TRBV6-2 or TRBV6-3 and J usage is TRBJ2-1; tentative D call: TRBD2 (5 bases). Germline CDR1 and CDR2: MNHEY and SVGEGT. The CDR3 runs 19 residues. The V gene lost 2 bases and the J gene lost 4 bases, with 24 bases spanning the gap. CDR3 nucleotide sequence: TGTGCCAGCAGTTACGGCTCGGGAATGCGGGTGGGCCTGTACAATGAGCAGTTCTTC. This sequence encodes CASSYGSGMRVGLYNEQFF.

This chain connects TRBV4-3 to TRBJ1-6, with D unresolved. CDR3 length equals 13 residues. V lost 1 base and J 7 bases, leaving 5 bases between the germline ends. Germline lookup yields CDR1 LGHNA and CDR2 YSLEER. CDR3 in DNA: TGCGCCAGCAGCCAAGTGGTCAATTCACCCCTCCACTTT. It codes for CASSQVVNSPLHF.

The V and J genes are TRBV28 and TRBJ2-5; the D is unclear. Germline-derived CDR1 and CDR2 are MDHEN and SYDVKM. V lost 5 bases and J 5 bases, leaving 12 bases between the germline ends. The CDR3 loop spans 13 amino acids. This CDR3 is CASSPPATETQYF. The CDR3 DNA follows: TGTGCCAGCAGTCCCCCGGCTACCGAGACCCAGTACTTC.

The genes are TRBV5-1 and TRBJ2-3; D may be TRBD1 or TRBD2 (5 bases each). V lost 2 bases, J lost 0 bases, and 13 bases lay in between. From germline, CDR1 is SGHRS and CDR2 YFSETQ. CDR3 length: 16 residues. This CDR3 reads CASSFVFRESTDTQYF. In nucleotides, the CDR3 is TGCGCCAGCAGCTTTGTTTTCAGGGAGAGCACAGATACGCAGTATTTT.

V is TRBV9 and J is TRBJ2-7; TRBD2 agrees at 12 bases. This CDR3 is built from 14 residues. Looked up from germline, CDR1 is SGDLS and CDR2 is YYNGEE. V lost 3 bases and J lost 4; bases outside the gene matches: 2. CDR3: CASSASGGDYEQYF. CDR3 DNA sequence: TGTGCCAGCAGCGCTAGCGGGGGGGATTACGAGCAGTACTTC. Looking up the rest from reference TRBV9 and TRBJ2-7 gives the full variable domain: DSGVTQTPKHLITATGQRVTLRCSPRSGDLSVYWYQQSLDQGLQFLIQYYNGEERAKGNILERFSAQQFPDLHSELNLSSLELGDSALYFCASSASGGDYEQYFGPGTRLTVT.

V gene TRBV10-3 combines with J gene TRBJ2-3; perhaps TRBD2 as D (5 bases). V was cut by 3 bases and J by 0 bases, with 7 bases left in between. CDR1 and CDR2 (germline): ENHRY, SYGVKD. The CDR3 loop spans 14 amino acids. Written as DNA, the CDR3 is TGTGCCATCAGTGATCGGGGTAGCACAGATACGCAGTATTTT. Translation: CAISDRGSTDTQYF.

The CDR3 sequence is CASSARLNEKLFF. In DNA form, the CDR3 reads TGTGCCAGCAGCGCCAGACTAAATGAAAAACTGTTTTTT. The V gene is TRBV9, the J gene TRBJ1-4; D remains ambiguous. Germline assignment: CDR1 SGDLS and CDR2 YYNGEE. V was clipped by 3 bases and J by 5 bases, with 8 bases between them. The length of the CDR3 is 13 residues.

This chain links TRBV2 with TRBJ1-2; D uncertain. The germline V gene has CDR1 SNHLY and CDR2 FYNNEI. V was clipped by 1 base and J by 3 bases, with 12 bases between them. The CDR3 has 15 residues. The CDR3 sequence: CASSEVADRYYGYTF. DNA for the CDR3: TGTGCCAGCAGTGAAGTGGCAGATCGCTACTATGGCTACACCTTC.

The chain carries TRBV6-6 and TRBJ2-5; the D is unclear. Germline values: CDR1 MNHNY, CDR2 SVGAGI (reference sequence). V was pared by 5 bases and J by 2 bases, with 9 bases between. CDR3 length: 13 amino acids. The CDR3 DNA reads TGTGCCAGCAGTCCACAACCACAAGAGACCCAGTACTTC. Protein sequence: CASSPQPQETQYF.

The J gene is TRBJ2-1, the V gene TRBV12-5; no reliable D call. Trimming took off 3 bases at V and 5 bases at J, with 8 bases between the two ends. The CDR3 covers 13 residues. Germline CDR1 LGHNT, CDR2 FRNRAP. DNA for the CDR3: TGTGCTAGTGGTTTCGCTCTGGACAATGAGCAGTTCTTC. It is translated as CASGFALDNEQFF.

A note on this clone: The same CDR3 is also encoded by other DNA sequences in this sample. The rearrangement uses TRBV6-2 or TRBV6-3 and TRBJ2-7; D not certain. This CDR3 is 11 amino acids long. With 0 bases removed from V and 7 bases from J, the gap between germline ends came to 4 bases. Germline CDR1 MNHEY, CDR2 SVGEGT. This CDR3 is CASSYSTEQYF. In nucleotides, the CDR3 is TGTGCCAGCAGTTACTCAACTGAGCAGTACTTC.

This rearrangement joins TRBV30 to TRBJ1-4, with D uncertain. The CDR3 covers 15 residues. CDR1 is GTSNPN and CDR2 is SVGIG in the germline V gene (reference sequence). Trimming took 3 bases from V and 7 from J, leaving 18 bases between them. CDR3 loop: CAWSGWGGGSEKLFF. Here the CDR3 DNA reads TGTGCCTGGAGCGGCTGGGGAGGAGGGAGTGAAAAACTGTTTTTT.

The chain uses TRBV7-8 and TRBJ1-5; D gene ambiguous. The CDR3 has 14 residues. V was clipped by 5 bases and J by 6 bases, with 14 bases between them. Per the germline V gene, CDR1 is SGHVS and CDR2 is FQNEAQ. Here the CDR3 DNA reads TGTGCCAGCAGCGAGACCGTGCTTGGTCAGCCCCAGCATTTT. This sequence encodes CASSETVLGQPQHF.

V gene TRBV6-5 combines with J gene TRBJ1-6; D is perhaps TRBD1 (5 bases). The CDR3 is made up of 16 amino acids. Trimming stripped 4 bases from V and 4 bases from J, with 14 bases between. Germline V gives CDR1 MNHEY, CDR2 SVGAGI. In DNA form, the CDR3 reads TGTGCCAGCAGTTTGGAGGGGTCTTCTTATAATTCACCCCTCCACTTT. Protein: CASSLEGSSYNSPLHF.

The genes are TRBV18 and TRBJ1-1; tentative D call: TRBD1 (5 bases). V was shortened by 3 bases and J by 5 bases, with 13 bases between the two germline ends. The CDR3 extends over 14 amino acids. The germline gives CDR1 KGHSH, CDR2 LQKENI. CDR3 sequence: CASSPLTAGTEAFF. For the CDR3, the DNA is TGTGCCAGCTCACCCTTGACAGCGGGGACTGAAGCTTTCTTT.

V is TRBV27 and J is TRBJ1-1; no firm D call. Trimming removed 8 bases from V and 8 bases from J, with 12 bases in between. This CDR3 comprises 11 residues. Germline V gene data show CDR1 as MNHEY and CDR2 as SMNVEV (reference sequence). The CDR3 is CASRHGPEAFF. CDR3 DNA: TGTGCCAGCCGCCATGGCCCGGAAGCTTTCTTT.

The rearrangement joins TRBV7-3 to TRBJ2-1; TRBD2 is a possible D gene (5 bases). This CDR3 has 18 amino acids. Per the germline V gene, CDR1 is SGHTA and CDR2 is FQGTGA. Trimming removed 2 bases at V and 0 bases at J, with 17 bases between. The CDR3 sequence is CASSLGRVTPSSYNEQFF. CDR3 nucleotides: TGTGCCAGCAGCTTAGGGCGGGTAACCCCGAGCTCCTACAATGAGCAGTTCTTC.

The chain has TRBV6-4 and TRBJ2-3, with D unresolved. Trimming took 6 bases from V and 3 from J, leaving 10 bases between them. CDR1 MRHNA and CDR2 SNTAGT come from the germline V gene. The CDR3 runs 13 residues. This CDR3 reads CASSDGPTDTQYF. Written as DNA, the CDR3 is TGTGCCAGCAGCGACGGACCAACAGATACGCAGTATTTT.

The chain recombines TRBV6-4 with TRBJ1-4, with D unclear. Germline CDR1 MRHNA, CDR2 SNTAGT. This CDR3 has 13 amino acids. Trimming shortened V by 9 bases and J by 5 bases, and 13 bases separated the two germline ends. CDR3 amino acids: CARKTELNEKLFF. The DNA of the CDR3 is TGTGCCAGGAAGACGGAGCTCAATGAAAAACTGTTTTTT.

J is TRBJ2-1 and V is TRBV4-3; D is unresolved. V lost 1 base and J lost 3, with 4 bases in between. CDR3 length equals 13 residues. CDR1 and CDR2 (germline): LGHNA, YSLEER. The CDR3 DNA sequence: TGCGCCAGCAGCCAAGGGTTCTACAATGAGCAGTTCTTC. It translates to CASSQGFYNEQFF.

This chain uses TRBV15 with TRBJ2-4; possible D gene TRBD2, 5 bases. There are 19 residues in the CDR3. Trimming removed 8 bases at V and 1 base at J, with 27 bases between. Looked up from germline, CDR1 is LNHNV and CDR2 is YYDKDF (reference sequence). DNA for the CDR3: TGTGCCACCCAGCCTAAACGGGATCCTCTCTCGGAGGCCAAAAACATTCAGTACTTC. Protein sequence: CATQPKRDPLSEAKNIQYF.

This clone was counted a single time. This rearrangement joins TRBV7-8 to TRBJ2-2; no clear D. Germline values: CDR1 SGHVS, CDR2 FQNEAQ. The germline V and J ends were trimmed by 1 base and 5 bases, with 5 bases remaining between them. The CDR3 covers 13 residues. CDR3 loop: CASSLGPTGELFF. In DNA, the CDR3 is TGTGCCAGCAGCTTAGGCCCTACCGGGGAGCTGTTTTTT. Looking up the rest from reference TRBV7-8 and TRBJ2-2 gives the full variable domain: GAGVSQSPRYKVAKRGQDVALRCDPISGHVSLFWYQQALGQGPEFLTYFQNEAQLDKSGLPSDRFFAERPEGSVSTLKIQRTQQEDSAVYLCASSLGPTGELFFGEGSRLTVL.

The chain's CDR3 is CASRGLANNEQFF. The DNA of the CDR3 is TGCGCCAGCAGGGGACTAGCGAACAATGAGCAGTTCTTC. This chain joins TRBV4-1 and TRBJ2-1; 10 bases align to TRBD2. CDR3 length: 13 residues. Germline V gene sequence: CDR1 MGHRA, CDR2 YSYEKL. V shed 6 bases and J 5 bases; nucleotides not matched to a gene: 1.

The CDR3 DNA reads TGCAGCGTTGATCAGGGGGGCTCTGGAAACACCATATATTTT. It codes for CSVDQGGSGNTIYF. The chain links TRBV29-1 to TRBJ1-3; 7 bases align to TRBD1. J lost 0 bases, V lost 3 bases, and 2 bases had no gene match. This CDR3 contains 14 residues. The V gene's germline CDR1 is SQVTM and CDR2 ANQGSEA. The full variable domain, rest sourced from reference TRBV29-1 and TRBJ1-3, is SAVISQKPSRDICQRGTSLTIQCQVDSQVTMMFWYRQQPGQSLTLIATANQGSEATYESGFVIDKFPISRPNLTFSTLTVSNMSPEDSSIYLCSVDQGGSGNTIYFGEGSWLTVV.

This chain uses TRBV7-6 with TRBJ2-5; 9 bases line up with TRBD1. The CDR3 is 15 residues long. CDR1 and CDR2 (germline): SGHVS, FNYEAQ. Trimming cost V 2 bases and J 5 bases; bases outside gene matches: 6. CDR3 nucleotide sequence: TGTGCCAGCAGCTTACCCTGGGACAGGGACGAGACCCAGTACTTC. Translating gives CASSLPWDRDETQYF.

The chain couples TRBV6-5 to TRBJ2-7; D ambiguous. CDR1 and CDR2 (germline): MNHEY, SVGAGI. There are 10 residues in the CDR3. V gave up 11 bases and J gave up 2 bases, with 7 bases separating them. DNA of the CDR3: TGTGCCGTTCAAACCTACGAGCAGTACTTC. It specifies CAVQTYEQYF.

CDR3: CASAAGTSFTNEQFF. CDR3 DNA sequence: TGTGCCAGCGCTGCCGGGACTAGCTTTACTAATGAGCAGTTCTTC. The chain carries TRBV28 and TRBJ2-1; 9 bases align to TRBD2. The ends lost 8 bases at V and 7 bases at J; junction bases unmatched: 12. This CDR3 is built from 15 residues. The germline CDR1 and CDR2 sequences are MDHEN and SYDVKM.